These 18 T cell receptor beta chains were sequenced from one sample in a study of T-cell memory formation after mild COVID-19. TCRdb re-called the 5' RACE reads with MiXCR, one entry per CDR3 protein. The data contain hundreds of thousands of distinct CDR3 sequences, approximately 19% of them singletons. The sample comprised PBMCs or a T cell subset sorted from them (not recorded which). All receptors derive from a young man who had mild COVID-19 (a few samples of this study predate the infection). Cell type and time point are not known.

The rearrangement links TRBV7-3 to TRBJ2-2, with 10 positions matching TRBD1. CDR1 SGHTA and CDR2 FQGTGA come from the germline V gene. V lost 5 bases to trimming and J lost 0 bases; unmatched junction nucleotides: 6. This CDR3 spans 17 amino acids. The CDR3, as DNA: TGTGCCAGCAGCCTGGACAGGGGGGCATCGAACACCGGGGAGCTGTTTTTT. It yields the protein CASSLDRGASNTGELFF.

The V gene is TRBV11-3, the J gene TRBJ1-4; no definite D call. CDR3 length: 12 amino acids. The germline gives CDR1 SGHNT, CDR2 YENEEA. V dropped 5 bases and J dropped 6 bases, with 7 bases sitting between them. CDR3 DNA sequence: TGTGCCAGCAGCCAGCAGGATGAAAAACTGTTTTTT. Translation gives CASSQQDEKLFF.

In its sample, this clonotype was seen a few times. The V gene is TRBV4-2, the J gene TRBJ2-1; TRBD1 might be the D (5 bases). This CDR3 is built from 16 residues. The V end lost 1 base, the J end lost 3 bases, and 13 bases lay between the germline ends. From germline, CDR1 is LGHNA and CDR2 YNFKEQ. In nucleotides, the CDR3 is TGTGCCAGCAGCCAAGCGGCGTGGGGCCTCTACAATGAGCAGTTCTTC. Protein sequence: CASSQAAWGLYNEQFF.

The sample holds many counts of this clonotype. The genes are TRBV3-1 and TRBJ1-6, with 12 bases fitting TRBD1. The CDR3 spans 19 residues. Germline V lookup: CDR1 LGHDT, CDR2 YNNKEL (reference sequence). The trim removed 3 bases at V and 2 bases at J, leaving 8 bases unmatched. The CDR3 nucleotides are TGTGCCAGCAGCCATGGGCCGGGACAGGGGGCGACCTATAATTCACCCCTCCACTTT. Amino acids: CASSHGPGQGATYNSPLHF. The whole variable domain, remainder taken from reference TRBV3-1 and TRBJ1-6, is DTAVSQTPKYLVTQMGNDKSIKCEQNLGHDTMYWYKQDSKKFLKIMFSYNNKELIINETVPNRFSPKSPDKAHLNLHINSLELGDSAVYFCASSHGPGQGATYNSPLHFGNGTRLTVT.

The chain carries TRBV15 and TRBJ1-3; D not resolved. Deletions cut 0 bases from V and 5 bases from J, with 8 bases between. The CDR3 covers 14 residues. The germline gives CDR1 LNHNV, CDR2 YYDKDF (reference sequence). In DNA, the CDR3 is TGTGCCACCAGCAGAGAAGTGACAAGAAACACCATATATTTT. Its translation is CATSREVTRNTIYF.

This chain connects TRBV10-2 to TRBJ2-3; weak D call: TRBD2 (6 bases). The CDR3 runs 16 residues. Trimming removed 0 bases at V and 2 bases at J, with 12 bases between. CDR1 WSHSY and CDR2 SAAADI come from the germline V gene. Here the CDR3 reads CASSESGAGFTDTQYF. The CDR3 DNA sequence: TGCGCCAGCAGTGAGTCAGGAGCGGGCTTCACAGATACGCAGTATTTT.

V usage is TRBV29-1 and J usage is TRBJ2-5, with 9 nucleotides matching TRBD2. Germline V lookup: CDR1 SQVTM, CDR2 ANQGSEA. The J segment lost 4 bases and the V segment lost 4 bases, leaving 4 bases of the junction unmatched. This CDR3 is built from 13 residues. As DNA, the CDR3 is TGCAGCGTTGGGTCACTAGCGGGAGAGACCCAGTACTTC. Protein product: CSVGSLAGETQYF.

The chain has TRBV5-1 and TRBJ2-7; TRBD1 aligns across 8 bases. CDR1 and CDR2 (germline): SGHRS, YFSETQ. V shed 0 bases, J shed 6 bases, and the junction held 8 bases outside the gene matches. The CDR3 runs to 15 residues. CDR3 residues: CASSLGGQGVSEQYV. The CDR3 DNA reads TGCGCCAGCAGCTTGGGTGGACAGGGTGTCTCCGAGCAGTACGTC.

A few counts support this clonotype. The chain combines TRBV6-1 with TRBJ2-3; weak D call: TRBD2 (6 bases). Germline V gene data show CDR1 as MNHNS and CDR2 as SASEGT. V lost 3 bases and J 2 bases, leaving 9 bases between the germline ends. The CDR3 totals 14 residues. In nucleotides, the CDR3 is TGTGCCAGCAGTGAGGAGGGGCCCACAGATACGCAGTATTTT. Protein: CASSEEGPTDTQYF.

In this sample, this clonotype turned up many times. The chain recombines TRBV6-2 or TRBV6-3 with TRBJ1-1; D is undetermined. Germline V lookup: CDR1 MNHEY, CDR2 SVGEGT. Trimming pared 0 bases from V and 5 bases from J, leaving 13 bases between. This CDR3 comprises 15 residues. CDR3 DNA sequence: TGTGCCAGCAGTTACTCCCCGCTTCGGGATACTGAAGCTTTCTTT. Translating it yields CASSYSPLRDTEAFF.

This clonotype was picked up a small number of times. This rearrangement joins TRBV18 to TRBJ2-2; 8 bases match TRBD1. The V segment lost 5 bases and the J segment 1 base; nucleotides outside the gene matches: 6. The CDR3 contains 16 residues. Germline V lookup: CDR1 KGHSH, CDR2 LQKENI. Written as DNA, the CDR3 is TGTGCCAGCTCAAGACAGGGGATGGAGAACACCGGGGAGCTGTTTTTT. As protein: CASSRQGMENTGELFF.

This clonotype was picked up many times. The chain joins TRBV7-2 to TRBJ1-2; D not resolved. This CDR3 spans 12 amino acids. Germline values: CDR1 SGHTA, CDR2 FQGNSA. Deletions cut 1 base from V and 7 bases from J, with 7 bases between. CDR3 in amino acids: CASSLDDVGYTF. The CDR3, as DNA: TGTGCCAGCAGCTTAGATGACGTTGGCTACACCTTC.

This chain connects TRBV24-1 to TRBJ1-5; no firm D call. CDR3 size: 13 residues. Germline V lookup: CDR1 KGHDR, CDR2 SFDVKD. V lost 6 bases to trimming and J lost 3 bases, with 8 bases between them. The CDR3 DNA reads TGTGCCACCAGTTGGGCAGACAATCAGCCCCAGCATTTT. This translates into CATSWADNQPQHF.

This rearrangement joins TRBV6-2 or TRBV6-3 to TRBJ1-1; the D is unclear. The CDR3 runs to 13 residues. V was cut by 2 bases and J by 0 bases, with 4 bases left in between. Germline values: CDR1 MNHEY, CDR2 SVGEGT. This CDR3 is CASSYPLNTEAFF. As DNA, the CDR3 is TGTGCCAGCAGTTACCCCCTGAACACTGAAGCTTTCTTT.

This clonotype was detected ten times or more. The chain couples TRBV20-1 to TRBJ2-3; 7 nucleotides align to TRBD1. The ends lost 5 bases at V and 3 bases at J; junction bases unmatched: 5. This CDR3 has 13 residues. CDR1 and CDR2 (germline): DFQATT, SNEGSKA (reference sequence). The DNA for the CDR3 is TGCAGTGCTGGACAGGCCCGGACAGATACGCAGTATTTT. Its protein product is CSAGQARTDTQYF.

In its sample, this clonotype was seen a few times. The V call is TRBV10-2, the J call TRBJ2-7; tentatively, D is TRBD2 (5 bases). V gave up 0 bases and J gave up 4 bases, with 7 bases separating them. CDR3 length equals 13 residues. Germline V gene lookup returns CDR1 WSHSY and CDR2 SAAADI. CDR3 sequence: CASSESGGYEQYF. CDR3 in DNA: TGCGCCAGCAGTGAGTCCGGAGGTTACGAGCAGTACTTC.

This clonotype has just a few counts. The gene calls are TRBV6-5 and TRBJ2-1; 9 nucleotides align to TRBD1. This CDR3 has 15 residues. The junction had 6 bases not matched to a gene; V was cut back by 6 bases and J by 3 bases. Per germline, CDR1 MNHEY and CDR2 SVGAGI. CDR3 sequence (DNA): TGTGCCAGCAGAGCAGGACAGGGGAGCTACAATGAGCAGTTCTTC. Amino acid sequence: CASRAGQGSYNEQFF.

This chain connects TRBV28 to TRBJ2-6; D is unresolved. Germline assignment: CDR1 MDHEN and CDR2 SYDVKM. The CDR3 is 14 residues long. Trimming took 3 bases from V and 4 from J, leaving 7 bases between them. The CDR3 DNA is TGTGCCAGCAGTTTTTTCGGGGGGGCCAACGTCCTGACTTTC. Translating it yields CASSFFGGANVLTF.